These 4 T cell receptor beta chains were all obtained from the same sample, sequenced in a study of cytomegalovirus exposure and HLA in healthy donors. The PCR ran on 60 Vbeta and 13 Jbeta primers. Generated by immunoSEQ multiplex PCR, the TCRdb table keeps only in-frame clones and is missing some. The data hold over 90,000 clones, with 60% to 80% observed a single time. Material for sequencing was PBMCs. Source of these receptors: a man between 45 and 60 years old in good health and CMV-seropositive.

The rearrangement joins TRBV27 to TRBJ2-3; D is uncertain. This CDR3 comprises 13 residues. Trimming shortened V by 8 bases and J by 4 bases, and 13 bases separated the two germline ends. Germline lookup yields CDR1 MNHEY and CDR2 SMNVEV (reference sequence). The CDR3 DNA reads TGTGCCAGCGGTCGGTCCTCCCCAGATACGCAGTATTTT. Amino acids: CASGRSSPDTQYF.

The chain combines TRBV6-1 with TRBJ1-3, with a possible D match to TRBD1 (5 bases). This CDR3 has 15 amino acids. Trimming took off 7 bases at V and 0 bases at J, with 13 bases between the two ends. Germline CDR1 and CDR2: MNHNS and SASEGT. CDR3 loop: CASTYDSSSGNTIYF. CDR3 nucleotides: TGTGCCAGCACGTATGACAGCAGCTCTGGAAACACCATATATTTT.

The chain has TRBV25-1 and TRBJ2-2, with 8 bases matching TRBD1. V shed 2 bases and J 2 bases; nucleotides not matched to a gene: 4. This CDR3 has 16 residues. The germline gives CDR1 MGHDK, CDR2 SYGVNS. The CDR3 DNA is TGTGCCAGCAGTGAACCCGGGACAGGCAACACCGGGGAGCTGTTTTTT. Protein product: CASSEPGTGNTGELFF.

This chain uses TRBV27 with TRBJ2-1; 13 bases match TRBD2. Germline V gene data show CDR1 as MNHEY and CDR2 as SMNVEV (reference sequence). The ends lost 6 bases at V and 4 bases at J; junction bases unmatched: 6. The CDR3 spans 16 residues. The CDR3 region is CASSQRLAGGYNEQFF. For the CDR3, the DNA is TGTGCCAGCAGCCAAAGACTAGCGGGAGGATACAATGAGCAGTTCTTC.